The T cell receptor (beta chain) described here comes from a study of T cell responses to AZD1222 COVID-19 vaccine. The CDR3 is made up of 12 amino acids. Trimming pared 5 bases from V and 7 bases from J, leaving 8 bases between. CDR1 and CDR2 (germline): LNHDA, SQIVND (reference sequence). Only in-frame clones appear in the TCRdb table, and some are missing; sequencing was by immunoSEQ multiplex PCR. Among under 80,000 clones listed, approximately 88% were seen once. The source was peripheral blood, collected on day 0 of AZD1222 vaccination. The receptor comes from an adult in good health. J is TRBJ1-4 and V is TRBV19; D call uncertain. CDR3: CASSSPGEKLFF. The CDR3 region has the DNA TGTGCCAGTAGTTCTCCCGGTGAAAAACTGTTTTTT. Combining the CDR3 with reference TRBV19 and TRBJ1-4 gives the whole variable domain DGGITQSPKYLFRKEGQNVTLSCEQNLNHDAMYWYRQDPGQGLRLIYYSQIVNDFQKGDIAEGYSVSREKKESFPLTVTSAQKNPTAFYLCASSSPGEKLFFGSGTQLSVL.